Listed below are T cell receptor beta chains from one sample, sequenced in a study of identical twins. One entry per CDR3 protein results from TCRdb running MiXCR on the 5' RACE reads. The sample lists 200,000 to 250,000 distinct CDR3 sequences, roughly 10% seen once, with roughly 10% in the top ten. Sample: memory T cells sorted from blood. These receptors originate from a man over 45 in good health. CDR3s leave out the opening cysteine and the closing phenylalanine or tryptophan.

J: TRBJ2-7
V: TRBV11-2
CDR3: ASSLVISAGASSYEQY

J: TRBJ2-7
V: TRBV25-1
CDR3: ASSVQGSYEQY

J: TRBJ2-7
V: TRBV20-1
CDR3: SALTRYEQY

J: TRBJ2-3
V: TRBV7-3
CDR3: ASSPDRDTQY

J: TRBJ1-6
V: TRBV20-1
CDR3: SASESSYNSPLH

J: TRBJ2-5
V: TRBV5-1
CDR3: ASTLRGGFFGETQY

J: TRBJ2-7
V: TRBV5-1
CDR3: ASSSVGDIYEQY

J: TRBJ2-7
V: TRBV4-1
CDR3: ASSQGQGRFYYEQY

J: TRBJ2-5
V: TRBV20-1
CDR3: SALDLAGAWETQY

J: TRBJ1-2
V: TRBV7-2
CDR3: ASSQGTLNYGYT

J: TRBJ2-7
V: TRBV10-3
CDR3: AISESDRGYEQY

J: TRBJ2-7
V: TRBV15
CDR3: ATSRAGPGEQY

J: TRBJ1-6
V: TRBV20-1
CDR3: SARDGAADNSPLH

J: TRBJ2-3
V: TRBV10-3
CDR3: AISERDEDTQY

J: TRBJ1-6
V: TRBV7-2
CDR3: ASSSQGAYSPLH

J: TRBJ2-5
V: TRBV7-2
CDR3: ASSLSPDQETQY